This TCR beta chain was sequenced during a study of blood T cell repertoires in COVID-19. Overall study context: Acute and convalescent COVID-19 specimens originated in the United States, Italy and Spain.

This clone was seen only once. Data came from immunoSEQ multiplex PCR; TCRdb stores just in-frame clones and leaves some out. Found here are roughly 57,000 clones, 90% to 95% of them singletons; the top ten hold 3% to 3.5%. CDR3 length: 11 residues. Per the germline V gene, CDR1 is SGHDT and CDR2 is YYEEEE. V was shortened by 4 bases and J by 6 bases, with 8 bases between the two germline ends. The sequence derives from a human donor in a cohort sampled during active COVID-19. V is TRBV5-6 and J is TRBJ2-7, with D perhaps TRBD2 (5 bases). Input material: peripheral blood. The CDR3 bases are TGTGCCAGCAGCCGCGAGGGCGAGCAGTACTTC. Translating gives CASSREGEQYF. The full variable domain, its missing parts supplied by reference TRBV5-6 and TRBJ2-7, is DAGVTQSPTHLIKTRGQQVTLRCSPKSGHDTVSWYQQALGQGPQFIFQYYEEEERQRGNFPDRFSGHQFPNYSSELNVNALLLGDSALYLCASSREGEQYFGPGTRLTVT.